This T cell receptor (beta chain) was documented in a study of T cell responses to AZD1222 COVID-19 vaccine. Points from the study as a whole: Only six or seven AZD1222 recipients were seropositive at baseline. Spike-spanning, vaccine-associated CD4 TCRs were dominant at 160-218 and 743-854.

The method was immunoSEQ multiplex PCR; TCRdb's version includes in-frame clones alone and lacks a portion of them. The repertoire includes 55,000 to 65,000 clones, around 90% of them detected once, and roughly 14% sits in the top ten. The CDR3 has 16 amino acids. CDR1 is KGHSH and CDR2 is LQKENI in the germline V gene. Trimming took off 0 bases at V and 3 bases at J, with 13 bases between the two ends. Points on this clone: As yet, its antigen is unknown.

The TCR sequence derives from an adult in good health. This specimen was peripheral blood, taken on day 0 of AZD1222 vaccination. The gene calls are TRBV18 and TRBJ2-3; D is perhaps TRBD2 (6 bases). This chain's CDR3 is CASSPPGLARTDTQYF. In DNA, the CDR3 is TGTGCCAGCTCACCACCGGGGCTAGCGAGAACAGATACGCAGTATTTT.